The 3 T cell receptor beta chains below were found in one sample sequenced in a study of CD8 T cells in Susac syndrome. The RNA, roughly 0.45 to 1 ug, was put through reverse transcription using random hexamers. TCRdb recomputed calls from the immunoSEQ multiplex PCR reads with MiXCR, one row per CDR3 protein. The table records about 440,000 distinct CDR3 sequences, approximately 85% of them present only once. The sample taken for sequencing was CD8+ T cells from PBMCs. All receptors come from a human donor with multiple sclerosis.

The gene calls are TRBV30 and TRBJ2-1; D might be TRBD1 (6 bases). Trimming pared 4 bases from V and 1 base from J, leaving 17 bases between. CDR3 length: 16 amino acids. Germline CDR1 GTSNPN, CDR2 SVGIG (reference sequence). The CDR3 nucleotides read TGTGCCTGGACCTCTTTCGCAACAGGGTCCTACAATGAGCAGTTCTTC. It specifies CAWTSFATGSYNEQFF.

This clonotype is a singleton in its sample. The V call is TRBV27, the J call TRBJ1-1; 10 bases agree with TRBD1. V trimming: 3 bases; J trimming: 5 bases; junction bases outside the gene matches: 3. The CDR3 is 14 residues long. CDR1 is MNHEY and CDR2 is SMNVEV in the germline V gene (reference sequence). CDR3 DNA sequence: TGTGCCAGCAGTTTGACAGGGGGCGCAACTGAAGCTTTCTTT. Encoded protein: CASSLTGGATEAFF.

The CDR3 DNA sequence: TGTGCCAGCGGTATACAGGGGGCGCCAGGCATTCAGTACTTC. Protein sequence: CASGIQGAPGIQYF. This chain uses TRBV14 with TRBJ2-4, with 9 bases lining up with TRBD1. V lost 8 bases and J lost 9; bases outside the gene matches: 11. Germline V gives CDR1 SGHDN, CDR2 FVKESK. The CDR3 runs to 14 residues.